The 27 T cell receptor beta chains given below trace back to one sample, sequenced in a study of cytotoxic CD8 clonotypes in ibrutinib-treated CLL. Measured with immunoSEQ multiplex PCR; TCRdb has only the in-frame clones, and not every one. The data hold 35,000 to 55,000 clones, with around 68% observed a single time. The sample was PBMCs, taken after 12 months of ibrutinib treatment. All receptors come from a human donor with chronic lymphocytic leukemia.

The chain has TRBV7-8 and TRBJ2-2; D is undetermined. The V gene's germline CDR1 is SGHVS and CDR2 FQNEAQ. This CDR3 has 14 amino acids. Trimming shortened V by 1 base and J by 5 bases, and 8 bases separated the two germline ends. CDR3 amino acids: CASSLEMVTGELFF. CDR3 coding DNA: TGTGCCAGCAGCTTAGAAATGGTGACCGGGGAGCTGTTTTTT. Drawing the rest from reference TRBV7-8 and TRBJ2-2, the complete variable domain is GAGVSQSPRYKVAKRGQDVALRCDPISGHVSLFWYQQALGQGPEFLTYFQNEAQLDKSGLPSDRFFAERPEGSVSTLKIQRTQQEDSAVYLCASSLEMVTGELFFGEGSRLTVL.

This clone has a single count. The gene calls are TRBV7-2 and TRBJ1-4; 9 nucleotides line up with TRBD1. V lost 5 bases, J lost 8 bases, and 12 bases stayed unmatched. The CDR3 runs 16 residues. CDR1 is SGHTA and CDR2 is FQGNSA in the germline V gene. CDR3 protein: CASSPQGTGNREKLFF. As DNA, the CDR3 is TGTGCCAGCAGCCCCCAGGGGACAGGGAATCGCGAAAAACTGTTTTTT.

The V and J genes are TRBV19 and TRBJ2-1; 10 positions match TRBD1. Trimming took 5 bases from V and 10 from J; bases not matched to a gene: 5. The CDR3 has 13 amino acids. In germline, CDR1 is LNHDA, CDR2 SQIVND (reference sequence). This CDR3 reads CASSDRGRREQFF. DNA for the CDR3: TGTGCCAGTAGTGACAGGGGGCGTCGAGAGCAGTTCTTC.

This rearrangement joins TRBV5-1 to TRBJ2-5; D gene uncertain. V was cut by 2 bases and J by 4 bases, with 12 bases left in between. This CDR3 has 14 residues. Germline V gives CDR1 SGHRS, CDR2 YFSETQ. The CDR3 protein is CASSFEGIGETQYF. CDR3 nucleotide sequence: TGCGCCAGCAGCTTTGAAGGGATCGGAGAGACCCAGTACTTC.

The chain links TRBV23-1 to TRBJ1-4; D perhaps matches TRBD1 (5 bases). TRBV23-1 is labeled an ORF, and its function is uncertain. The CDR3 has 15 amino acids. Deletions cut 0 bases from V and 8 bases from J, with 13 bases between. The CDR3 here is CASSQSTKGPEKLFF. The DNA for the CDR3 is TGCGCCAGCAGTCAATCGACAAAGGGGCCCGAAAAACTGTTTTTT.

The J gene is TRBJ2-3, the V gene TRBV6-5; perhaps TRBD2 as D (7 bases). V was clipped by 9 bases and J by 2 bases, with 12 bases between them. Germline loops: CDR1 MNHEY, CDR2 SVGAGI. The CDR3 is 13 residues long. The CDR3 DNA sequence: TGTGCCAGGGGGGGGCCGTCCACAGATACGCAGTATTTT. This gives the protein CARGGPSTDTQYF.

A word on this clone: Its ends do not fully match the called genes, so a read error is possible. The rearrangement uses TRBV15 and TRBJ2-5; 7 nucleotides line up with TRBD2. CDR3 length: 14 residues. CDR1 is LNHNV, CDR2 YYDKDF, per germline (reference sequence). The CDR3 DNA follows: TGTGCCGCCAGCAGAGTTGGGGGGGTCGAGACCCAGTACTTC. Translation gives CAASRVGGVETQYF.

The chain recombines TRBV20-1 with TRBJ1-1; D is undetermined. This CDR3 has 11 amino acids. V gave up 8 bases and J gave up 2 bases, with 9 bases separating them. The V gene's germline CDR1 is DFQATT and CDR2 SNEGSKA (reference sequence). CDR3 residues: CSIRLNTEAFF. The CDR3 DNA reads TGCAGTATCAGACTTAACACTGAAGCTTTCTTT.

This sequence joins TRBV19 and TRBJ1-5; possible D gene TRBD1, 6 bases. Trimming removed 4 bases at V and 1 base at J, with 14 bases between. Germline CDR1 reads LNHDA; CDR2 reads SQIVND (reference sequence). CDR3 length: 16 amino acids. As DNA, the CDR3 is TGTGCCAGTAGTACACAGGGCCGGACAAGCAATCAGCCCCAGCATTTT. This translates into CASSTQGRTSNQPQHF.

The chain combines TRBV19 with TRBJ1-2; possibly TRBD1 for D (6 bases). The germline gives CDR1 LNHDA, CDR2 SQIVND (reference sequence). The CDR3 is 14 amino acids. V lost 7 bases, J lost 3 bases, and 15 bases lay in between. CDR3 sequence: CASTSTGPHYGYTF. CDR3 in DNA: TGTGCCAGTACCAGTACAGGGCCCCACTATGGCTACACCTTC. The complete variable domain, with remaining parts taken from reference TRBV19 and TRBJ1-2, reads DGGITQSPKYLFRKEGQNVTLSCEQNLNHDAMYWYRQDPGQGLRLIYYSQIVNDFQKGDIAEGYSVSREKKESFPLTVTSAQKNPTAFYLCASTSTGPHYGYTFGSGTRLTVV.

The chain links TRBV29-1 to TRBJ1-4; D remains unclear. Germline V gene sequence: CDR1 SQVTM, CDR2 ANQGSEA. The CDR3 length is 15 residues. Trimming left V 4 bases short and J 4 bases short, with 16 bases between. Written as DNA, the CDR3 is TGCAGCGTTGGTCTCCCCCAAACCGTTAATGAAAAACTGTTTTTT. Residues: CSVGLPQTVNEKLFF.

CDR3 region: CASSEGTETYNEQFF. CDR3 nucleotide sequence: TGTGCCAGCAGTGAAGGGACAGAGACCTACAATGAGCAGTTCTTC. This chain uses TRBV25-1 with TRBJ2-1, with TRBD1 identical over 7 bases. The CDR3 is made up of 15 amino acids. After removal of 2 bases from V and 2 bases from J, the junction contained 3 bases not matched to a gene. Germline values: CDR1 MGHDK, CDR2 SYGVNS.

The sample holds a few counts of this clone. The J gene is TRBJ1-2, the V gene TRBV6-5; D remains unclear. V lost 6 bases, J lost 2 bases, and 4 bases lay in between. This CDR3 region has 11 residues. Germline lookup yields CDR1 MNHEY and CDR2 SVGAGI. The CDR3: CASRTNYGYTF. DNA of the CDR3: TGTGCCAGCAGAACGAACTATGGCTACACCTTC.

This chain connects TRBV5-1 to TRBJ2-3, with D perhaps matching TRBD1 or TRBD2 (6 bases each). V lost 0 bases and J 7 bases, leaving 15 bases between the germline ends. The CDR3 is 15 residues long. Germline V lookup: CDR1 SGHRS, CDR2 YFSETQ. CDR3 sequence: CASSLEGGADYTQYF. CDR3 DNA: TGCGCCAGCAGCTTGGAGGGGGGCGCTGACTATACGCAGTATTTT.

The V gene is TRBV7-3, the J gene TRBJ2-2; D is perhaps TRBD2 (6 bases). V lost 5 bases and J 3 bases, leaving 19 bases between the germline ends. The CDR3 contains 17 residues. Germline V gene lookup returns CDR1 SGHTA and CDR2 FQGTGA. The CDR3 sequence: CASSLGSTPGDTGELFF. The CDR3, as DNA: TGTGCCAGCAGCCTAGGGTCCACCCCGGGGGACACCGGGGAGCTGTTTTTT.

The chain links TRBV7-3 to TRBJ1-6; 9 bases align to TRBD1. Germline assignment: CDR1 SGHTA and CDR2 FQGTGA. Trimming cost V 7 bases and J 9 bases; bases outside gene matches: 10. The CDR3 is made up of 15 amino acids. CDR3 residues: CASIRGGDRASPLHF. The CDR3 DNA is TGTGCCAGCATACGCGGGGGGGACAGGGCTTCACCCCTCCACTTT.

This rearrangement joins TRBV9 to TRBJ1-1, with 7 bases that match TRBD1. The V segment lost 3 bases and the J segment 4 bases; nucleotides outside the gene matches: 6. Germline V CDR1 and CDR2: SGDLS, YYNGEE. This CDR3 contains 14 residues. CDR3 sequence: CASSAYRGRTEAFF. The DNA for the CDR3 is TGTGCCAGCAGCGCATACAGGGGTCGCACTGAAGCTTTCTTT.

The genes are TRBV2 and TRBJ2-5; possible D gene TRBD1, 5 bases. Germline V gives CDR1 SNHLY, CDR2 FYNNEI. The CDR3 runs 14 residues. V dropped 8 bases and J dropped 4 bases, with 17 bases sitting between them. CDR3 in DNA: TGTGCCAGCGAGTGGCAGGGTAGAGGAGAGACCCAGTACTTC. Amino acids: CASEWQGRGETQYF.

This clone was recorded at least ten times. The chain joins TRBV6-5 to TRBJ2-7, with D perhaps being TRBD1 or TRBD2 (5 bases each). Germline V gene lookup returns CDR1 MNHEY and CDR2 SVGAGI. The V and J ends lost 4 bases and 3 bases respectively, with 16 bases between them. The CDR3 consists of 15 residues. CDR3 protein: CASSLDVGTLYEQYF. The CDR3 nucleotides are TGTGCCAGCAGTTTGGACGTAGGGACCCTCTACGAGCAGTACTTC.

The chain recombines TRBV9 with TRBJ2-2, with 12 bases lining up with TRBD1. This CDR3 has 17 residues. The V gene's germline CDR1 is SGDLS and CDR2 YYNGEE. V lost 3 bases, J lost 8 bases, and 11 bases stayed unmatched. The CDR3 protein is CASSAGSGTGGFGELFF. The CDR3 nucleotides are TGTGCCAGCAGCGCCGGATCCGGGACAGGGGGCTTTGGGGAGCTGTTTTTT.

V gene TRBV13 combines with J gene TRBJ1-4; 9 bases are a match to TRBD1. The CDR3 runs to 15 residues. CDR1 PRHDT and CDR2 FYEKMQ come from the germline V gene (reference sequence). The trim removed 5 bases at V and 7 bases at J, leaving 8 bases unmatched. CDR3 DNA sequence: TGTGCCAGCAGCAAAGAGACAGGGGGTTCTGAAAAACTGTTTTTT. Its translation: CASSKETGGSEKLFF.

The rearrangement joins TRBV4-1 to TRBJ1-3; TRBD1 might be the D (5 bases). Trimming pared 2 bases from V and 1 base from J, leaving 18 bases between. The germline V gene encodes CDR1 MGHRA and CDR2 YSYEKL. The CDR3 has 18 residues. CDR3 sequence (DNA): TGCGCCAGCAGCCAAAACCCGGGACCCTACCAGTCTGGAAACACCATATATTTT. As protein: CASSQNPGPYQSGNTIYF.

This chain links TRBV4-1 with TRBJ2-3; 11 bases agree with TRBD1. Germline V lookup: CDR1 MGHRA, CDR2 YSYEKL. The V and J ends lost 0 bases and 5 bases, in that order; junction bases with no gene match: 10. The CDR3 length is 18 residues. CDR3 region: CASSQDIEDRGRGDTQYF. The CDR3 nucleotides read TGCGCCAGCAGCCAAGATATTGAGGACAGGGGGCGGGGAGATACGCAGTATTTT.

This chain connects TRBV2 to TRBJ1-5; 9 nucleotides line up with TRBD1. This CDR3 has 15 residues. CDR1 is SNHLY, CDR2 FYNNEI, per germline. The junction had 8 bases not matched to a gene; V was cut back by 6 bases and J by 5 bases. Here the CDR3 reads CASSGGTGRDQPQHF. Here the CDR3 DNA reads TGTGCCAGCAGCGGAGGGACAGGGCGGGATCAGCCCCAGCATTTT.

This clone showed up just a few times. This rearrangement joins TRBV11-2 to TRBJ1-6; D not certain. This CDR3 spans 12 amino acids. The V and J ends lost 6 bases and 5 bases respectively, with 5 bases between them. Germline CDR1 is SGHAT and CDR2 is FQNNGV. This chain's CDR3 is CASRTNNSPLHF. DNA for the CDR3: TGTGCCAGCAGAACGAATAATTCACCCCTCCACTTT. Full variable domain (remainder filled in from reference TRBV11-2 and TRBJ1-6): EAGVAQSPRYKIIEKRQSVAFWCNPISGHATLYWYQQILGQGPKLLIQFQNNGVVDDSQLPKDRFSAERLKGVDSTLKIQPAKLEDSAVYLCASRTNNSPLHFGNGTRLTVT.

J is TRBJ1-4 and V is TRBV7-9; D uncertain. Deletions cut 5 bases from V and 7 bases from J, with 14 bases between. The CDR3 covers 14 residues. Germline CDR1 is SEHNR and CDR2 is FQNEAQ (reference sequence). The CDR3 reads CASSLGQAREKLFF. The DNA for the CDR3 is TGTGCCAGCAGCCTCGGCCAGGCGCGTGAAAAACTGTTTTTT.

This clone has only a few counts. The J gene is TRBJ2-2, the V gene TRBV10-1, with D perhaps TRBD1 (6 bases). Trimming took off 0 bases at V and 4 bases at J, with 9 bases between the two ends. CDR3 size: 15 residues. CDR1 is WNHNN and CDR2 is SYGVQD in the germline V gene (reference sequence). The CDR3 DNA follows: TGCGCCAGCAGTGAGTCGCACAGGGTCACCGGGGAGCTGTTTTTT. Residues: CASSESHRVTGELFF.